Each of the 11 T cell receptor beta chains below was sequenced from the same sample in a study of CD8 T cells in Susac syndrome (dated by TCRdb to 2018 to 2020). Libraries were made using the immunoSEQ multiplex PCR assay. RNA was extracted with the RNeasy kit and about 0.45 to 1 ug was reverse transcribed using random hexamers. In TCRdb, the public reads were trimmed at Q25 with fastp and aligned with MiXCR, with productive beta chains retained. Duplicate CDR3 protein sequences are folded into a single record with the most common DNA and genes. The sample includes 200,000 to 250,000 distinct CDR3 sequences, with approximately 90% observed a single time. The ten largest clones take up less than 0.15% of the sample. Input material: CD8+ T cells from PBMCs. These receptors were obtained from a human donor with multiple sclerosis.

The chain is built from TRBV28 and TRBJ1-6; unclear D gene. Germline lookup yields CDR1 MDHEN and CDR2 SYDVKM. V shed 2 bases and J shed 9 bases, with 5 bases lying between them. This CDR3 is 12 amino acids long. The CDR3: CASSLPSSPLHF. CDR3 sequence (DNA): TGTGCCAGCAGTTTACCGAGTTCACCCCTCCACTTT.

Concerning this clonotype itself: Germline and junction disagree at one end, which may indicate a read error. Here the CDR3 DNA reads TGTGCTAGCAGCTTAGTGGCGGGAGAGGGAACGCAGTATTTT. It specifies CASSLVAGEGTQYF. The rearrangement uses TRBV7-7 and TRBJ2-3; TRBD2 agrees at 7 bases. The germline CDR1 and CDR2 sequences are SSHAT and FNYEAQ (reference sequence). CDR3 length equals 14 residues.

The gene calls are TRBV4-2 and TRBJ2-7; 8 bases line up with TRBD2. The CDR3 has 15 amino acids. Unmatched junction bases numbered 4, after V lost 0 bases and J lost 3 bases. Germline loops: CDR1 LGHNA, CDR2 YNFKEQ. Here the CDR3 reads CASSQEWSGSYEQYF. As DNA, the CDR3 is TGTGCCAGCAGCCAAGAGTGGAGCGGGAGCTACGAGCAGTACTTC.

This clonotype is a singleton in its sample. V gene TRBV7-6 combines with J gene TRBJ2-7, with a possible D match to TRBD2 (6 bases). The CDR3 length is 15 residues. The germline CDR1 and CDR2 sequences are SGHVS and FNYEAQ. The ends were cut back, 5 bases at V and 2 bases at J, with 16 bases in the middle. CDR3 residues: CASSLGGVAAYEQYF. DNA for the CDR3: TGTGCCAGCAGCCTTGGGGGAGTAGCGGCCTACGAGCAGTACTTC.

V usage is TRBV7-9 and J usage is TRBJ2-5; D may be TRBD1 or TRBD2 (5 bases each). With 5 bases removed from V and 5 bases from J, the gap between germline ends came to 15 bases. Germline lookup yields CDR1 SEHNR and CDR2 FQNEAQ (reference sequence). The CDR3 contains 14 residues. The CDR3 DNA sequence: TGTGCCAGCAGCCCCTTCGGGGCGGAGGAGACCCAGTACTTC. Translation gives CASSPFGAEETQYF.

The genes are TRBV2 and TRBJ2-7, with TRBD2 matching 8 bases. The germline V gene has CDR1 SNHLY and CDR2 FYNNEI. CDR3 length equals 12 residues. Germline trimming cut 8 bases from V and 6 bases from J; bases unmatched to any gene: 6. The CDR3 is CASLSGSPEQYF. For the CDR3, the DNA is TGTGCCAGCCTGAGCGGGAGCCCCGAGCAGTACTTC.

V is TRBV5-1 and J is TRBJ2-1; D ambiguous. Germline V gene lookup returns CDR1 SGHRS and CDR2 YFSETQ. Trimming shortened V by 6 bases and J by 0 bases, and 13 bases separated the two germline ends. The CDR3 is made up of 15 amino acids. The CDR3 sequence is CASIFRPSSYNEQFF. As DNA, the CDR3 is TGCGCCAGCATCTTTCGGCCCAGCTCCTACAATGAGCAGTTCTTC.

This chain connects TRBV6-4 to TRBJ2-1, with TRBD1 matching 8 bases. Germline values: CDR1 MRHNA, CDR2 SNTAGT. V trimming: 4 bases; J trimming: 0 bases; junction bases outside the gene matches: 5. The CDR3 has 16 amino acids. The CDR3 DNA reads as TGTGCCAGCAGTGGCATCGGGACAGGCTCCTACAATGAGCAGTTCTTC. Its translation is CASSGIGTGSYNEQFF.

CDR3 DNA: TGCAGTGCTAGCGGGGGTACCTCTAAGTACGAGCAGTACTTC. This gives the protein CSASGGTSKYEQYF. The chain links TRBV20-1 to TRBJ2-7, with D possibly TRBD2 on 6 matching bases. V gave up 3 bases and J gave up 4 bases, with 16 bases separating them. Germline-derived CDR1 and CDR2 are DFQATT and SNEGSKA (reference sequence). The CDR3 is made up of 14 amino acids.

J is TRBJ2-7 and V is TRBV6-2 or TRBV6-3; no firm D call. Germline CDR1 and CDR2: MNHEY and SVGEGT. CDR3 length: 15 residues. Between the trimmed V and J ends, which lost 4 bases and 2 bases, there was a span of 15 bases. The CDR3 nucleotides are TGTGCCAGCAGTTCCAGAGGCCTACGTACCTACGAGCAGTACTTC. Amino acids: CASSSRGLRTYEQYF.

The J gene is TRBJ2-1, the V gene TRBV4-3; D call uncertain. CDR1 LGHNA and CDR2 YSLEER come from the germline V gene. Deletions cut 0 bases from V and 8 bases from J, with 20 bases between. The CDR3 covers 17 residues. CDR3 bases: TGCGCCAGCAGCCAAGATCGGTTTGGTCCCCCTCGGGATGAGCAGTTCTTC. It yields the protein CASSQDRFGPPRDEQFF.